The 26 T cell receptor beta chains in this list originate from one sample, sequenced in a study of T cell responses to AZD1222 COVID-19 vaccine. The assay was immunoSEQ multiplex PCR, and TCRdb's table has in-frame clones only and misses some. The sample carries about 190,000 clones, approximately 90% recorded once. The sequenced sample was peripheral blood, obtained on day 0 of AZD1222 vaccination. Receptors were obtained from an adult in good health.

The CDR3 DNA is TGTGCCAGCAGCTTAGCGCCTGGCGGTCCGTTCTTC. Protein sequence: CASSLAPGGPFF. The chain employs TRBV7-9 and TRBJ2-1; D ambiguous. CDR1 and CDR2 from the germline V gene are SEHNR and FQNEAQ (reference sequence). Trimming removed 0 bases at V and 15 bases at J, with 12 bases between. The length of the CDR3 is 12 residues.

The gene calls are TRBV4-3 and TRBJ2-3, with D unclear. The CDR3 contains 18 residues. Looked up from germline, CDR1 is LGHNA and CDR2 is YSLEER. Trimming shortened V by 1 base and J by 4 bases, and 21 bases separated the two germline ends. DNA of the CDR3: TGCGCCAGCAGCCAAGGTTATTTTCGAGCCCTGGAACCAGATACGCAGTATTTT. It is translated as CASSQGYFRALEPDTQYF.

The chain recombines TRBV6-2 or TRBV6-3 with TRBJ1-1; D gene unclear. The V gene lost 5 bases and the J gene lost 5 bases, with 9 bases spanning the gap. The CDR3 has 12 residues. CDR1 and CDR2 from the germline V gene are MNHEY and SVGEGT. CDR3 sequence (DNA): TGTGCCAGCAGTACTCGGGTTACTGAAGCTTTCTTT. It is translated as CASSTRVTEAFF.

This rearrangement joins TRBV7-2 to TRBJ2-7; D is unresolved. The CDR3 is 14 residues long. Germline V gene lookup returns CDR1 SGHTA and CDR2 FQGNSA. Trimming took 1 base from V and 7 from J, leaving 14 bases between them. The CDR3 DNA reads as TGTGCCAGCAGCTTAGGGGCAGGTCCCTTGGAGCAGTACTTC. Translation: CASSLGAGPLEQYF.

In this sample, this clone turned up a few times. CDR3 region: CASSSPGTGRHEQYF. DNA of the CDR3: TGTGCCAGCAGCTCGCCCGGGACGGGACGCCACGAGCAGTACTTC. The J gene is TRBJ2-7, the V gene TRBV5-4, with D possibly being TRBD1 or TRBD2 (5 bases each). The germline V and J ends were trimmed by 3 bases and 5 bases, with 18 bases remaining between them. Looked up from germline, CDR1 is SGHNT and CDR2 is YYREEE (reference sequence). The CDR3 is 15 residues long.

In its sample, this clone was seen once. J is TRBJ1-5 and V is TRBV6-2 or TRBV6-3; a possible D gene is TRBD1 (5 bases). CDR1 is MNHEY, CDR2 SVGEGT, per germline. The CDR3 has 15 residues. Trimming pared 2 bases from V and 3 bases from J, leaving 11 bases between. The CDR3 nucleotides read TGTGCCAGCAGTTACGTGCAGGGCAACAATCAGCCCCAGCATTTT. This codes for CASSYVQGNNQPQHF.

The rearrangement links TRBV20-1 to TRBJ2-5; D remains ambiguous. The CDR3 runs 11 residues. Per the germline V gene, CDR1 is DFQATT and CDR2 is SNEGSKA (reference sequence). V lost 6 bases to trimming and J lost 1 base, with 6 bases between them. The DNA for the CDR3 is TGCAGTGCAAAGGGCCAAGAGACCCAGTACTTC. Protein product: CSAKGQETQYF.

The CDR3 here is CATLIQGRGETQYF. The DNA for the CDR3 is TGTGCCACTCTTATACAGGGGAGAGGGGAGACCCAGTACTTC. The genes are TRBV5-6 and TRBJ2-5, with TRBD1 matching over 7 bases. V was pared by 9 bases and J by 5 bases, with 13 bases of the junction left unmatched. The CDR3 has 14 residues. Per the germline V gene, CDR1 is SGHDT and CDR2 is YYEEEE.

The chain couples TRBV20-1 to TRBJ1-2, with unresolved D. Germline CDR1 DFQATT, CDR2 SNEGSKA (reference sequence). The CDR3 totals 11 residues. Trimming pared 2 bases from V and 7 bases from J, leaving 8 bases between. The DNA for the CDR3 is TGCAGTGCTAGATTCGCCCCTGGCTACACCTTC. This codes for CSARFAPGYTF.

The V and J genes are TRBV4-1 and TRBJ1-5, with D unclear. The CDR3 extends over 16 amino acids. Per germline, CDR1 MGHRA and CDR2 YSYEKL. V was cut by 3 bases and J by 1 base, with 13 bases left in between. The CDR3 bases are TGCGCCAGCAGCCAGGAGAGAGGTGGAAGCAATCAGCCCCAGCATTTT. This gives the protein CASSQERGGSNQPQHF.

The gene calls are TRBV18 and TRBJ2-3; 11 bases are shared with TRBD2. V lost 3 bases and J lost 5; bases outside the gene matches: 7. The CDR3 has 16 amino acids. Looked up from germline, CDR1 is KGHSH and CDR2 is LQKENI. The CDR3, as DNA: TGTGCCAGCTCACCTCTAGCGGGAGGCAGGGGAGATACGCAGTATTTT. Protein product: CASSPLAGGRGDTQYF. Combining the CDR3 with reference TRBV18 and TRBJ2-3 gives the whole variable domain NAGVMQNPRHLVRRRGQEARLRCSPMKGHSHVYWYRQLPEEGLKFMVYLQKENIIDESGMPKERFSAEFPKEGPSILRIQQVVRGDSAAYFCASSPLAGGRGDTQYFGPGTRLTVL.

CDR3 DNA: TGTGCCAGCAGGTGGACTAGCGGTCAATCCTACGAGCAGTACTTC. Amino acids: CASRWTSGQSYEQYF. The rearrangement joins TRBV6-6 to TRBJ2-7, with 10 bases aligning to TRBD2. Germline values: CDR1 MNHNY, CDR2 SVGAGI (reference sequence). The CDR3 spans 15 residues. J was trimmed by 1 base and V by 6 bases; bases with no gene match: 6.

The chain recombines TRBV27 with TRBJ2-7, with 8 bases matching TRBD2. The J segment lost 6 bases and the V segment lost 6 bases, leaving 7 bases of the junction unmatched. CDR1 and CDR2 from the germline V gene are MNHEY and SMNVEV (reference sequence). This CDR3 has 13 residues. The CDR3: CASSHQSGGEQYF. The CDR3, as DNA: TGTGCCAGCAGCCATCAGAGCGGGGGCGAGCAGTACTTC.

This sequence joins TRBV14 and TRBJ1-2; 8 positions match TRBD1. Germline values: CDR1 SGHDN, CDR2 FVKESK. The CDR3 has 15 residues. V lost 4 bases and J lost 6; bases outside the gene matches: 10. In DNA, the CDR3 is TGTGCCAGCAGCCCTAAAACCGGGACAGGACATGGCTACACCTTC. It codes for CASSPKTGTGHGYTF.

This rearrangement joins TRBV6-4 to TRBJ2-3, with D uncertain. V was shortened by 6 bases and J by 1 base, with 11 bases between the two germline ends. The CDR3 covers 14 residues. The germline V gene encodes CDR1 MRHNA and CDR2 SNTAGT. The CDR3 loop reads CASSLGERTDTQYF. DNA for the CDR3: TGTGCCAGCAGCCTGGGTGAGCGCACAGATACGCAGTATTTT.

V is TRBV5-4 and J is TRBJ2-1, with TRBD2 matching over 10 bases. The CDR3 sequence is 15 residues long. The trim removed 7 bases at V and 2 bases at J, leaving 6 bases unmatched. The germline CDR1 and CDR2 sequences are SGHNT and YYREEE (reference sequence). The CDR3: CASRLLAGPYNEQFF. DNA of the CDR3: TGTGCCAGCCGCCTACTAGCGGGGCCCTACAATGAGCAGTTCTTC.

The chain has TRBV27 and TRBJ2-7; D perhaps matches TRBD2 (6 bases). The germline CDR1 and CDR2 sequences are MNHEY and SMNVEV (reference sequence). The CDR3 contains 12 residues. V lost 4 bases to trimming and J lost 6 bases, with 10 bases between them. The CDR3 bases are TGTGCCAGCAGTTCCCTGGGGGGCGAGCAGTACTTC. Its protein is CASSSLGGEQYF.

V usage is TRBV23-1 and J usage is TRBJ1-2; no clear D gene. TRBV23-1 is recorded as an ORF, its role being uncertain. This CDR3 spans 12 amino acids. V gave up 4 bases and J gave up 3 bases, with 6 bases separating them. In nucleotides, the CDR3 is TGCGCCAGCAGTCTTGGCCACTATGGCTACACCTTC. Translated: CASSLGHYGYTF.

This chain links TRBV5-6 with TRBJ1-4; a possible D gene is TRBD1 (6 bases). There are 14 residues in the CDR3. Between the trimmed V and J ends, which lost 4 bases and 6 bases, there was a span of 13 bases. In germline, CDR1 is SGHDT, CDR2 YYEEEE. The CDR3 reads CASSVWAGDEKLFF. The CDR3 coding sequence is TGTGCCAGCAGCGTGTGGGCAGGGGATGAAAAACTGTTTTTT.

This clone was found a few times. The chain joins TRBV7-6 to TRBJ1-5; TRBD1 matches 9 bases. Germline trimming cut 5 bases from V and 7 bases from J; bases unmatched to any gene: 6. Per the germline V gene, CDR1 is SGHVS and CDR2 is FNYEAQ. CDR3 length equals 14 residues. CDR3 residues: CASSLQTGGQPQHF. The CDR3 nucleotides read TGTGCCAGCAGCCTACAGACAGGGGGACAGCCCCAGCATTTT.

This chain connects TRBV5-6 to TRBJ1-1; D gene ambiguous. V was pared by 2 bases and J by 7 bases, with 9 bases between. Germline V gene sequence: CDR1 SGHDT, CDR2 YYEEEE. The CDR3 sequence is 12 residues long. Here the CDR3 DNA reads TGTGCCAGCAGCTTAAACCATTATGAAGCTTTCTTT. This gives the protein CASSLNHYEAFF. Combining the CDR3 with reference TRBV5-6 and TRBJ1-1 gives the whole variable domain DAGVTQSPTHLIKTRGQQVTLRCSPKSGHDTVSWYQQALGQGPQFIFQYYEEEERQRGNFPDRFSGHQFPNYSSELNVNALLLGDSALYLCASSLNHYEAFFGQGTRLTVV.

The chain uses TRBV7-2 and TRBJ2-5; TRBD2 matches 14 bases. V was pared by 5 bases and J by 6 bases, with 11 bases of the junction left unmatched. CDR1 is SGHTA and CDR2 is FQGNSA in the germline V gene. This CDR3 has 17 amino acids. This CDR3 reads CASSIGTSGGRRKTQYF. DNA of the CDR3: TGTGCCAGCAGCATCGGGACTAGCGGGGGAAGGAGAAAGACCCAGTACTTC. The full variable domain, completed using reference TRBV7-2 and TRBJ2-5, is GAGVSQSPSNKVTEKGKDVELRCDPISGHTALYWYRQSLGQGLEFLIYFQGNSAPDKSGLPSDRFSAERTGGSVSTLTIQRTQQEDSAVYLCASSIGTSGGRRKTQYFGPGTRLLVL.

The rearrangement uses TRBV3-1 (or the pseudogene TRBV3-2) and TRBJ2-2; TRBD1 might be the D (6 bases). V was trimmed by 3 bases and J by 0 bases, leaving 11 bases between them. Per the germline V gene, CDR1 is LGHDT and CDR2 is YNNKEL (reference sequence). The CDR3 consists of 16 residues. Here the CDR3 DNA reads TGTGCCAGCAGCCATCAACAGGGAACGAACACCGGGGAGCTGTTTTTT. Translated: CASSHQQGTNTGELFF.

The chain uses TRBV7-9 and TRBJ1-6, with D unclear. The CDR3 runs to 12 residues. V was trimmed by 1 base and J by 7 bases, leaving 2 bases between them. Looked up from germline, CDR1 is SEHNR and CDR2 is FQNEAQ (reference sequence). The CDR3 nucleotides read TGTGCCAGCAGCTTAGGGAATTCACCCCTCCACTTT. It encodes CASSLGNSPLHF.

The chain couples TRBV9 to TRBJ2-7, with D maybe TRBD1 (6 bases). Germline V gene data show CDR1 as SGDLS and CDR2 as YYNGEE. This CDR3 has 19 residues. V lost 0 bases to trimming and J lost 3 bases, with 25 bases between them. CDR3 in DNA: TGTGCCAGCAGCGTAGCGGAAACAGGGATAGGGGGTATTAACTACGAGCAGTACTTC. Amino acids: CASSVAETGIGGINYEQYF. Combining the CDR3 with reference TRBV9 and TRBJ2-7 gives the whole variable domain DSGVTQTPKHLITATGQRVTLRCSPRSGDLSVYWYQQSLDQGLQFLIQYYNGEERAKGNILERFSAQQFPDLHSELNLSSLELGDSALYFCASSVAETGIGGINYEQYFGPGTRLTVT.

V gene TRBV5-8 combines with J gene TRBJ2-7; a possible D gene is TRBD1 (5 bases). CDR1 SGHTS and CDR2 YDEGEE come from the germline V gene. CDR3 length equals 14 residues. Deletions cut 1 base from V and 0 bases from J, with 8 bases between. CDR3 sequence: CASSLMGHSYEQYF. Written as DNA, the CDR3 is TGTGCCAGCAGCTTGATGGGGCACTCCTACGAGCAGTACTTC.